This T cell receptor (beta chain) was profiled in a study of cytomegalovirus exposure and HLA in healthy donors. Study results and limitations: The likely origin of a cluster of highly shared sequence variants was a sequencing artifact. It was shown in a later analysis that HLA-associated TCR beta chains were more clonally expanded than other, equally common chains.

As concerns this clone: Its antigen remains unknown.

Germline loops: CDR1 MGHRA, CDR2 YSYEKL. V was trimmed by 1 base and J by 1 base, leaving 10 bases between them. The CDR3 totals 15 residues. The PCR ran on 60 Vbeta and 13 Jbeta primers. Using immunoSEQ multiplex PCR, the repertoire was profiled, and TCRdb retains in-frame clones only, with some absent. The table lists 100,000 to 150,000 clones, about 86% of them singletons. Sequencing was carried out using PBMCs. The chain employs TRBV4-1 and TRBJ1-1; tentatively, D is TRBD1 (6 bases). The sequence was collected from a man aged 18-30 years in good health and CMV-seronegative. This chain's CDR3 is CASSQATGSNTEAFF. DNA of the CDR3: TGCGCCAGCAGCCAAGCTACAGGGTCGAACACTGAAGCTTTCTTT.